These T cell receptor beta chains were read from a single sample in a study of T cell clonotyping in hematopoietic cell transplantation. Here immunoSEQ multiplex PCR was the method, and the copy in TCRdb shows in-frame clones only, minus some. The profile shows 25,000 to 30,000 clones, about 92% of them singletons. This specimen was peripheral blood mononuclear cells, taken before stem cell transplant. These receptors were collected from a man in his fifties or sixties with acute myeloid leukemia. Some clones in this sample may be carry-over from other donors' samples. Both conserved end residues are part of each CDR3. Each record gives: V gene, J gene, D gene, clone size, CDR3 protein, CDR3 DNA. A D gene is named only where the DNA matches it firmly. Not every row has a clone size; where given, it reads once, few, many or a size class.

>TRBV19|TRBJ2-6|.|.
CASSIVAGANVLTF
TGTGCCAGTAGTATTGTGGCTGGGGCCAACGTCCTGACTTTC
>TRBV15|TRBJ1-1|.|.
CATGRSRNTEAFF
TGTGCCACCGGGCGCAGTAGGAACACTGAAGCTTTCTTT
>TRBV6-5|TRBJ1-3|.|.
CASSPRPGDGNTIYF
TGTGCCAGCAGCCCCCGCCCCGGGGATGGAAACACCATATATTTT
>TRBV27|TRBJ1-1|.|.
CASSKYRDTEAFF
TGTGCCAGCAGTAAATACAGGGACACTGAAGCTTTCTTT
>TRBV2|TRBJ2-7|.|.
CASTSGTPYEQYF
TGTGCCAGCACCTCCGGGACTCCCTACGAGCAGTACTTC
>TRBV11-2|TRBJ2-1|TRBD2|.
CASSLTTGTSGGASLFF
TGTGCCAGCAGCCTCACGACCGGGACTAGCGGGGGGGCCAGTTTGTTCTTC
>TRBV5-1|TRBJ2-3|.|once
CASSPGWGVVLTDTQYF
TGCGCCAGCAGCCCAGGCTGGGGGGTAGTCCTCACAGATACGCAGTATTTT
>TRBV19|TRBJ2-3|TRBD2|once
CASSIRGGRADTQYF
TGTGCCAGTAGTATACGGGGGGGTAGGGCAGATACGCAGTATTTT
>TRBV19|TRBJ1-2|TRBD1|.
CASSIRGDSVYGYTF
TGTGCCAGTAGTATCCGAGGGGACAGCGTTTATGGCTACACCTTC
>TRBV19|TRBJ1-2|.|.
CATGGPVANYGYIF
TGTGCTACTGGGGGGCCTGTAGCTAACTATGGCTACATCTTC
>TRBV2|TRBJ2-2|TRBD1|.
CASRADRAWNTGELFF
TGTGCCAGCAGGGCCGACAGGGCCTGGAACACCGGGGAGCTGTTTTTT
>TRBV4-2|TRBJ2-2|TRBD1|.
CASSQDPVVGGAFGELFF
TGTGCCAGCAGCCAAGATCCGGTCGTAGGGGGCGCCTTTGGGGAGCTGTTTTTT
>TRBV4-1|TRBJ2-7|.|.
CASSQEGSSPPYEQYF
TGCGCCAGCAGCCAAGAAGGTTCGTCCCCTCCCTACGAGCAGTACTTC
>TRBV5-1|TRBJ2-5|.|.
CASSPRTGEQQETQYF
TGCGCCAGCAGCCCACGGACCGGGGAGCAACAAGAGACCCAGTACTTC
>TRBV5-1|TRBJ2-2|.|.
CASSLRQENTGELFF
TGCGCCAGCAGCTTACGACAGGAGAACACCGGGGAGCTGTTTTTT
>TRBV19|TRBJ2-1|TRBD1|.
CASSTQGNEQFF
TGTGCCAGTAGTACACAGGGGAATGAGCAGTTCTTC
>TRBV28|TRBJ2-7|TRBD1|.
CASAGTGASYEQYF
TGTGCCAGCGCTGGGACAGGAGCCTCCTACGAGCAGTACTTC
>TRBV11-2|TRBJ1-4|.|.
CASSLVPGEKLFF
TGTGCCAGCAGCTTAGTCCCGGGCGAAAAACTGTTTTTT
>TRBV5-6|TRBJ1-1|TRBD1|.
CASSLQDRGPFF
TGTGCCAGCAGCTTACAGGACAGGGGCCCTTTCTTT
>TRBV5-1|TRBJ2-2|.|.
CASSLFGAGVNTGELFF
TGCGCCAGCAGCTTGTTTGGGGCGGGCGTTAACACCGGGGAGCTGTTTTTT
>TRBV11-3|TRBJ2-1|TRBD2|.
CASSLDSHGGAANEQFF
TGTGCCAGCAGCTTAGATAGCCACGGGGGGGCCGCGAATGAGCAGTTCTTC
>TRBV4-2|TRBJ2-1|TRBD2|.
CASSQGGLAGALSNEQFF
TGTGCCAGCAGCCAAGGAGGACTAGCGGGGGCCTTGTCCAATGAGCAGTTCTTC
>TRBV5-6|TRBJ2-3|TRBD2|.
CASSLTSGTDTQYF
TGTGCCAGCAGCTTGACTAGCGGCACAGATACGCAGTATTTT
>TRBV7-9|TRBJ2-2|TRBD2|.
CASRAGGSANTGELFF
TGTGCCAGCAGGGCCGGGGGGAGCGCGAACACCGGGGAGCTGTTTTTT
>TRBV5-1|TRBJ2-5|.|.
CASSSDLGGETQYF
TGCGCCAGCAGCTCCGACTTGGGCGGAGAGACCCAGTACTTC
>TRBV30|TRBJ1-6|.|.
CAWRVSIVNSPLHF
TGTGCCTGGAGAGTCAGTATAGTTAATTCACCCCTCCACTTT
>TRBV6-6|TRBJ2-4|.|.
CASSRPKNIQYF
TGTGCCAGTAGCCGGCCCAAAAACATTCAGTACTTC
>TRBV4-3|TRBJ2-2|TRBD2|.
CASSKTSGNTGELFF
TGCGCCAGCAGCAAGACTAGCGGGAACACCGGGGAGCTGTTTTTT
>TRBV19|TRBJ1-2|.|.
CASSLGNYGYTF
TGTGCCAGTAGTTTGGGCAACTATGGCTACACCTTC
>TRBV25-1|TRBJ2-6|.|.
CASSGGSPGANVLTF
TGTGCCAGCAGTGGTGGTAGTCCTGGGGCCAACGTCCTGACTTTC
>TRBV29-1|TRBJ2-7|TRBD1|.
CNQKGAGKPYEQYF
TGCAACCAAAAGGGGGCAGGGAAACCCTACGAGCAGTACTTC
>TRBV7-2|TRBJ2-6|.|once
CASSLGGANVLTF
TGTGCCAGCAGCTTAGGTGGGGCCAACGTCCTGACTTTC
>TRBV5-6|TRBJ1-2|.|.
CASSVQTDTNYGYTF
TGTGCCAGCAGCGTACAGACAGATACTAACTATGGCTACACCTTC
>TRBV30|TRBJ1-1|.|.
CAWSWQLNTEAFF
TGTGCCTGGAGTTGGCAACTGAACACTGAAGCTTTCTTT
>TRBV6-1|TRBJ2-3|.|.
CASSDWTDTQYF
TGTGCCAGCAGTGATTGGACAGATACGCAGTATTTT
>TRBV5-1|TRBJ1-2|.|few
CASSLAQANYGYTF
TGCGCCAGCAGCTTGGCCCAGGCAAACTATGGCTACACCTTC
>TRBV19|TRBJ2-1|TRBD2|.
CASSIDLAEVNEQFF
TGTGCCAGTAGTATAGATCTAGCGGAGGTCAATGAGCAGTTCTTC
>TRBV19|TRBJ2-3|TRBD2|.
CASSTSGTLDTQYF
TGTGCCAGTTCGACTAGCGGGACGCTCGATACGCAGTATTTT
>TRBV14|TRBJ1-2|TRBD1|.
CASSAGPGQASF
TGTGCCAGCAGCGCCGGGCCCGGACAGGCCTCCTTC
>TRBV29-1|TRBJ2-2|TRBD2|.
CSVEVGLAVNTGELFF
TGCAGCGTTGAAGTTGGACTAGCGGTTAACACCGGGGAGCTGTTTTTT
>TRBV10-3|TRBJ1-5|TRBD1|.
CATQGAGQPQHF
TGTGCCACTCAGGGGGCGGGTCAGCCCCAGCATTTT
>TRBV7-9|TRBJ2-7|.|.
CASSPGLGEQYF
TGTGCCAGCAGCCCGGGACTTGGGGAGCAGTACTTC
>TRBV2|TRBJ2-5|.|.
CASRAGGARGETQYF
TGTGCCAGCAGGGCGGGCGGGGCGCGGGGAGAGACCCAGTACTTC
>TRBV4-1|TRBJ2-3|TRBD1|once
CASSQNGDRLSSDTQYF
TGCGCCAGCAGCCAGAACGGGGACAGGTTATCCTCCGATACGCAGTATTTT
>TRBV7-2|TRBJ2-7|.|.
CASSVDLYEQYF
TGTGCCAGCAGCGTGGATCTCTACGAGCAGTACTTC
>TRBV2|TRBJ2-5|TRBD1|.
CASGTGREETQYF
TGTGCCAGTGGGACAGGGAGGGAAGAGACCCAGTACTTC
>TRBV2|TRBJ2-7|.|few
CASSGIDSSYEQYF
TGTGCCAGCAGTGGGATAGATAGCTCCTACGAGCAGTACTTC
>TRBV30|TRBJ1-5|.|.
CAWSVRGLGNQPQHF
TGTGCCTGGAGTGTCCGGGGTTTGGGCAATCAGCCCCAGCATTTT
>TRBV7-3|TRBJ2-1|TRBD1|.
CASSLRQGGDEQFF
TGTGCCAGCAGCTTACGACAGGGGGGTGATGAGCAGTTCTTC
>TRBV7-2|TRBJ2-5|.|.
CASSLDGVETQYF
TGTGCCAGCAGCTTAGATGGGGTAGAGACCCAGTACTTC
>TRBV11-2|TRBJ2-1|TRBD2|.
CASSSLTSGNEQFF
TGTGCCAGCAGCTCTTTGACTAGCGGGAATGAGCAGTTCTTC
>TRBV28|TRBJ1-4|.|.
CASTAAYEKLFF
TGTGCCAGCACGGCGGCTTATGAAAAACTGTTTTTT
>TRBV29-1|TRBJ1-4|.|.
CSVGLNEKLFF
TGCAGCGTGGGCCTTAATGAAAAACTGTTTTTT